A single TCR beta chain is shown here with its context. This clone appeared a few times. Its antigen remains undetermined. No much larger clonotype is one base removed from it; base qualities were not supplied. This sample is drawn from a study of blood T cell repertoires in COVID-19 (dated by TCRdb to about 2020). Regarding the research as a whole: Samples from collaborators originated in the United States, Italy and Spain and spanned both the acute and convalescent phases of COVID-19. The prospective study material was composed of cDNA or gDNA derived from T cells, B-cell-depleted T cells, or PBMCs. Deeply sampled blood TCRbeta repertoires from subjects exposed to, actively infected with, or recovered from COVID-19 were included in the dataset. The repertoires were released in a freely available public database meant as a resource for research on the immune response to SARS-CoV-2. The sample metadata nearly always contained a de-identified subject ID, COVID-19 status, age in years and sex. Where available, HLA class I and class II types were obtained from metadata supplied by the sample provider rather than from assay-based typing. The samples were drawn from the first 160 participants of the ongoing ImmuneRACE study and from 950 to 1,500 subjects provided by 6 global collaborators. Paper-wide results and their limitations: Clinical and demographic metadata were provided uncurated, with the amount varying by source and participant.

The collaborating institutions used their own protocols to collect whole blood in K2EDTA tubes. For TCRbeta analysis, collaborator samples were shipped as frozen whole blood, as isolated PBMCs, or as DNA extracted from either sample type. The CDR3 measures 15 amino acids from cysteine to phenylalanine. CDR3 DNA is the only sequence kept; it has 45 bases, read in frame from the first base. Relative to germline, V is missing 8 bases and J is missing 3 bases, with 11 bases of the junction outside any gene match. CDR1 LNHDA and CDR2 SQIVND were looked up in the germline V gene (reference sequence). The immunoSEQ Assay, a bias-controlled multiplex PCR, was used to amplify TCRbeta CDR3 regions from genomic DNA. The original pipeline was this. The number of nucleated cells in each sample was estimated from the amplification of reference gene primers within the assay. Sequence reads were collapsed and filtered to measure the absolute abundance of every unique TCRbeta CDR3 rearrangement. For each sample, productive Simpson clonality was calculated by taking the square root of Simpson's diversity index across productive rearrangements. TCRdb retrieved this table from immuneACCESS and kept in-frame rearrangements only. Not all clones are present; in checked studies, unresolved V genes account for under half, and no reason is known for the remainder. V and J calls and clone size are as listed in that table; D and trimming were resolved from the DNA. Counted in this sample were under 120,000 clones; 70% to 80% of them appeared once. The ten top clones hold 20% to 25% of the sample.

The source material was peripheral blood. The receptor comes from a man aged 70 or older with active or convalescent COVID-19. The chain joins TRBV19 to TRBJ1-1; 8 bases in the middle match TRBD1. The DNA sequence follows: TGTGCCAGTCTTGGAGGGGACAGGCCGGACACTGAAGCTTTCTTT. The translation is CASLGGDRPDTEAFF.